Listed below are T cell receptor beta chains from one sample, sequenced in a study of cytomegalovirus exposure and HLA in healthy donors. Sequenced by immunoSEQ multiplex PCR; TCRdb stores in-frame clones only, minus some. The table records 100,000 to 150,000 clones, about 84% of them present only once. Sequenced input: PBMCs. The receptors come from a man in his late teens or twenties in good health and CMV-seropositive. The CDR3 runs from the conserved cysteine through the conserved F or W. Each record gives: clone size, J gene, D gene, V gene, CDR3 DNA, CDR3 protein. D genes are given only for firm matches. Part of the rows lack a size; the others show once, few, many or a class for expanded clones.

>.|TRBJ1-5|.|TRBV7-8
TGTGCCAGCAGCTTAGGAGTCAATCAGCCCCAGCATTTT
CASSLGVNQPQHF
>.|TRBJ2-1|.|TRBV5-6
TGTGCCAGCAGCTATACGGGACAAGTCTACAATGAGCAGTTCTTC
CASSYTGQVYNEQFF
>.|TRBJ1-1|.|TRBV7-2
TGTGCCAGCAGTCCCACAGCGAACACTGAAGCTTTCTTT
CASSPTANTEAFF
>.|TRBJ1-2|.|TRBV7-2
TGTGCCAGCAGCGTAGGGGCCAACTATGGCTACACCTTC
CASSVGANYGYTF
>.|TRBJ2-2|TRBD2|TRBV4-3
TGCGCCAGCAGCCAAGAGCCAGCGGGAGTTACCGGGGAGCTGTTTTTT
CASSQEPAGVTGELFF
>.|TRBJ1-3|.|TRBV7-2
TGTGCCAGCAGCGCCGGTGGCTCTGGAAACACCATATATTTT
CASSAGGSGNTIYF
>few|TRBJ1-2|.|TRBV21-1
TGTGCCAGCAGCAAAGACCGGGACAGAAAATCTCTCAACTATGGCTACACCTTC
CASSKDRDRKSLNYGYTF
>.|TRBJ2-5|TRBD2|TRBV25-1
TGTGCCAGCAGTGGGACTAGCGGCCACCAAGAGACCCAGTACTTC
CASSGTSGHQETQYF
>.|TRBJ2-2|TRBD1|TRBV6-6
TGTGCCAGCGGAACAGGGGCTTTGGACGGGGAGCTGTTTTTT
CASGTGALDGELFF
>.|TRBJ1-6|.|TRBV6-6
TGTGCCAGCAGTTATAACTCCTATAATTCACCCCTCCACTTT
CASSYNSYNSPLHF
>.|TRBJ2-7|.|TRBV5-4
TGTGCCAGCAGCTTGGTGGCGGCTAGCTCCGAGCAGTACTTC
CASSLVAASSEQYF
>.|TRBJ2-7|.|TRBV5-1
TGCGCCAGCAGCTTGGGGCCAGGGGACTACGAGCAGTACTTC
CASSLGPGDYEQYF
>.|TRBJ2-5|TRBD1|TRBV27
TGTGCCAGCAGTTCGGCGATGGGACAGGGGAAGACCCAGTACTTC
CASSSAMGQGKTQYF
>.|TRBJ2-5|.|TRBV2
TGTGCCAGCAGGCGGGACAGCCAAGAGACCCAGTACTTC
CASRRDSQETQYF
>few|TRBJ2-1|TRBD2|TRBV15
TGTGCCACCAGCAGAGATCAGCTAGCGGCCTACAATGAGCAGTTCTTC
CATSRDQLAAYNEQFF
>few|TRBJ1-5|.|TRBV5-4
TGTGCCAGCAGCCCACCAGGGGCCCACAATCAGCCCCAGCATTTT
CASSPPGAHNQPQHF